The 9 T cell receptor beta chains listed next were all sequenced from one sample in a study of blood T cells in healthy people across ages. Alongside a J-beta primer mix, a sample-barcoded 5' primer served in a second PCR lasting about 7 to 12 cycles. TCRdb independently ran MiXCR on the 5' RACE reads; one entry per CDR3 protein. The table shows approximately 800,000 distinct CDR3 sequences, with less than 70% occurring only once. The specimen sequenced was blood. The receptors were sampled from a man at least 80 years old in good health.

The chain is built from TRBV20-1 and TRBJ2-3, with D perhaps TRBD1 (6 bases). V was shortened by 5 bases and J by 14 bases, with 32 bases between the two germline ends. There are 16 residues in the CDR3. CDR1 and CDR2 from the germline V gene are DFQATT and SNEGSKA (reference sequence). The CDR3 protein is CSASPGTNKNYRYAYF. As DNA, the CDR3 is TGCAGTGCTTCCCCCGGGACAAATAAAAATTACAGATACGCGTATTTT.

This clonotype occurred a few times. The chain uses TRBV6-5 and TRBJ2-3; possibly TRBD1 for D (6 bases). V dropped 6 bases and J dropped 0 bases, with 10 bases sitting between them. Germline values: CDR1 MNHEY, CDR2 SVGAGI. This CDR3 comprises 14 residues. As DNA, the CDR3 is TGTGCCAGCAGCATAGGACAGAGCACAGATACGCAGTATTTT. It translates to CASSIGQSTDTQYF.

This rearrangement joins TRBV2 to TRBJ2-4; 7 bases fit TRBD1. Germline V gene sequence: CDR1 SNHLY, CDR2 FYNNEI. This CDR3 has 16 residues. J was trimmed by 0 bases and V by 6 bases; bases with no gene match: 8. The chain's CDR3 is CASSPDRSIAKNIQYF. The CDR3 bases are TGTGCCAGCAGCCCGGACAGGTCCATAGCCAAAAACATTCAGTACTTC.

V gene TRBV6-2 or TRBV6-3 combines with J gene TRBJ1-5; weak D call: TRBD1 (5 bases). CDR1 MNHEY and CDR2 SVGEGT come from the germline V gene. V gave up 2 bases and J gave up 4 bases, with 15 bases separating them. CDR3 length equals 16 residues. The CDR3 reads CASSYGGVIANQPQHF. The CDR3 DNA reads as TGTGCCAGCAGTTACGGGGGGGTTATAGCGAATCAGCCCCAGCATTTT.

The chain uses TRBV13 and TRBJ2-1; perhaps TRBD1 as D (6 bases). This CDR3 has 15 residues. Looked up from germline, CDR1 is PRHDT and CDR2 is FYEKMQ (reference sequence). Trimming pared 5 bases from V and 3 bases from J, leaving 14 bases between. CDR3 DNA: TGTGCCAGCAGCCCCCCGACAGGAGACTACAATGAGCAGTTCTTC. It encodes CASSPPTGDYNEQFF.

This clonotype occurred once. V is TRBV5-1 and J is TRBJ2-2; TRBD2 agrees at 9 bases. CDR1 and CDR2 (germline): SGHRS, YFSETQ. Trimming removed 4 bases from V and 2 bases from J; junction bases left unmatched: 3. This CDR3 is 15 amino acids long. CDR3 amino acids: CASSISGRNTGELFF. The CDR3 coding sequence is TGCGCCAGCAGCATTAGCGGGAGAAACACCGGGGAGCTGTTTTTT. The full variable domain, completed using reference TRBV5-1 and TRBJ2-2, is KAGVTQTPRYLIKTRGQQVTLSCSPISGHRSVSWYQQTPGQGLQFLFEYFSETQRNKGNFPGRFSGRQFSNSRSEMNVSTLELGDSALYLCASSISGRNTGELFFGEGSRLTVL.

This chain uses TRBV14 with TRBJ2-7; D not resolved. Per the germline V gene, CDR1 is SGHDN and CDR2 is FVKESK. Trimming took off 5 bases at V and 2 bases at J, with 7 bases between the two ends. This CDR3 comprises 12 residues. CDR3 bases: TGTGCCAGCAGCTTCCGGACCTACGAGCAGTACTTC. It specifies CASSFRTYEQYF.

The chain employs TRBV5-1 and TRBJ2-5, with 7 bases matching TRBD2. Germline loops: CDR1 SGHRS, CDR2 YFSETQ. This CDR3 is built from 15 residues. Trimming removed 3 bases from V and 4 bases from J; junction bases left unmatched: 9. CDR3 amino acids: CASSWGPSGGETQYF. CDR3 DNA: TGCGCCAGCAGCTGGGGACCGTCGGGGGGAGAGACCCAGTACTTC. Based on the CDR3 plus reference TRBV5-1 and TRBJ2-5, the full variable domain is KAGVTQTPRYLIKTRGQQVTLSCSPISGHRSVSWYQQTPGQGLQFLFEYFSETQRNKGNFPGRFSGRQFSNSRSEMNVSTLELGDSALYLCASSWGPSGGETQYFGPGTRLLVL.

This rearrangement joins TRBV27 to TRBJ1-2, with TRBD1 identical over 7 bases. The CDR3 runs 15 residues. The germline V gene has CDR1 MNHEY and CDR2 SMNVEV (reference sequence). Unmatched junction bases numbered 5, after V lost 4 bases and J lost 0 bases. In nucleotides, the CDR3 is TGTGCCAGCAGTTGGTCCGGGACAGCTAACTATGGCTACACCTTC. Residues: CASSWSGTANYGYTF.